A single sample is the source of the 25 T cell receptor beta chains below, sequenced in a study of cytomegalovirus exposure and HLA in healthy donors. PCR involved 60 Vbeta and 13 Jbeta primers. Here immunoSEQ multiplex PCR was the method, and the copy in TCRdb shows in-frame clones only, minus some. The profile covers about 98,000 clones, with approximately 70% appearing a single time and less than 2.5% taken by the ten largest. Source material: PBMCs. Source of these receptors: a man aged 50 or older in good health and CMV-seronegative.

The chain has TRBV5-1 and TRBJ2-3, with 12 bases aligning to TRBD1. The length of the CDR3 is 16 residues. V shed 3 bases and J 4 bases; nucleotides not matched to a gene: 6. The germline gives CDR1 SGHRS, CDR2 YFSETQ. Here the CDR3 reads CASSWLGQGAADTQYF. The CDR3 bases are TGCGCCAGCAGCTGGTTGGGACAGGGGGCAGCAGATACGCAGTATTTT.

The chain has TRBV28 and TRBJ1-1; possible D gene TRBD1, 6 bases. V was pared by 2 bases and J by 2 bases, with 12 bases between. Looked up from germline, CDR1 is MDHEN and CDR2 is SYDVKM. This CDR3 has 15 residues. This chain's CDR3 is CASSLPGALNTEAFF. Written as DNA, the CDR3 is TGTGCCAGCAGTTTACCAGGGGCTCTAAACACTGAAGCTTTCTTT.

The CDR3 nucleotides are TGTGCCAGCAGTTACTCGAGTGGAAACACCATATATTTT. Its protein product is CASSYSSGNTIYF. V is TRBV6-5 and J is TRBJ1-3, with D unclear. CDR1 is MNHEY, CDR2 SVGAGI, per germline. Trimming removed 0 bases from V and 3 bases from J, with 3 bases in between. The CDR3 sequence is 13 residues long.

The genes are TRBV19 and TRBJ2-1, with 7 bases identical to TRBD2. The CDR3 loop spans 17 amino acids. Germline-derived CDR1 and CDR2 are LNHDA and SQIVND (reference sequence). Trimming cost V 6 bases and J 0 bases; bases outside gene matches: 11. The CDR3 here is CASSYSSGGSSYNEQFF. The CDR3 nucleotides read TGTGCCAGTAGCTACTCCTCCGGGGGGAGCTCCTACAATGAGCAGTTCTTC.

There are a few counts of this clone. Within the sample, other DNA sequences also encode this same CDR3. This chain joins TRBV7-2 and TRBJ1-3; 10 nucleotides agree with TRBD1. Germline assignment: CDR1 SGHTA and CDR2 FQGNSA. The CDR3 is made up of 15 amino acids. After removal of 5 bases from V and 4 bases from J, the junction contained 5 bases not matched to a gene. The CDR3, as DNA: TGTGCCAGCAGCCCGGGACAGGGGAACGGAAACACCATATATTTT. It encodes CASSPGQGNGNTIYF.

The chain recombines TRBV4-1 with TRBJ2-6; 7 positions match TRBD1. This CDR3 comprises 18 residues. From germline, CDR1 is MGHRA and CDR2 YSYEKL. Trimming removed 4 bases from V and 0 bases from J; junction bases left unmatched: 9. CDR3 nucleotides: TGCGCCAGCAGCCCACAGGGGTCTAAACCCTCTGGGGCCAACGTCCTGACTTTC. Amino acids: CASSPQGSKPSGANVLTF.

This clone was detected a few times. The genes are TRBV18 and TRBJ1-3, with 9 nucleotides matching TRBD1. There are 16 residues in the CDR3. With 6 bases clipped from V and 0 bases from J, the junction kept 6 bases outside the gene matches. Germline assignment: CDR1 KGHSH and CDR2 LQKENI. CDR3 in amino acids: CASSRQGGSSGNTIYF. The DNA for the CDR3 is TGTGCCAGCTCGCGACAGGGGGGAAGCTCTGGAAACACCATATATTTT.

The chain joins TRBV27 to TRBJ2-1, with D tentatively TRBD2 (6 bases). The CDR3 is 13 amino acids. The V end lost 6 bases, the J end lost 8 bases, and 14 bases lay between the germline ends. Looked up from germline, CDR1 is MNHEY and CDR2 is SMNVEV (reference sequence). The chain's CDR3 is CASSRLGLYEQFF. The CDR3 region has the DNA TGTGCCAGCAGCCGACTAGGTTTGTATGAGCAGTTCTTC.

This clone came up a few times. The rearrangement joins TRBV6-5 to TRBJ2-3; TRBD1 aligns across 7 bases. CDR1 MNHEY and CDR2 SVGAGI come from the germline V gene. Unmatched junction bases numbered 9, after V lost 5 bases and J lost 4 bases. The CDR3 contains 15 residues. In DNA, the CDR3 is TGTGCCAGCAGTCGTCTAACAGGGGTCGCAGATACGCAGTATTTT. This translates into CASSRLTGVADTQYF.

V gene TRBV18 combines with J gene TRBJ2-7, with D unresolved. CDR3 size: 15 residues. The germline V gene has CDR1 KGHSH and CDR2 LQKENI. The V end lost 6 bases, the J end lost 0 bases, and 15 bases lay between the germline ends. The DNA of the CDR3 is TGTGCCAGCTCGCAGGAAAGACGATCCTCCTACGAGCAGTACTTC. Residues: CASSQERRSSYEQYF. Together with reference TRBV18 and TRBJ2-7, the CDR3 gives the full variable domain: NAGVMQNPRHLVRRRGQEARLRCSPMKGHSHVYWYRQLPEEGLKFMVYLQKENIIDESGMPKERFSAEFPKEGPSILRIQQVVRGDSAAYFCASSQERRSSYEQYFGPGTRLTVT.

This clone was counted between two and nine times. This chain links TRBV5-3 with TRBJ2-1; unclear D gene. TRBV5-3 is reported as an ORF; its role is uncertain. Trimming shortened V by 0 bases and J by 4 bases, and 11 bases separated the two germline ends. This CDR3 spans 15 amino acids. The CDR3 region is CARSLEPPVYNEQFF. Here the CDR3 DNA reads TGTGCCAGAAGCTTGGAACCCCCGGTATACAATGAGCAGTTCTTC.

Only one count was recorded for this clone. The chain combines TRBV27 with TRBJ2-1; tentative D call: TRBD2 (6 bases). V dropped 5 bases and J dropped 7 bases, with 6 bases sitting between them. Germline V gives CDR1 MNHEY, CDR2 SMNVEV (reference sequence). The CDR3 is 11 residues long. The CDR3 DNA reads as TGTGCCAGCAGTGGGGGGAATGAGCAGTTCTTC. Its protein product is CASSGGNEQFF.

V gene TRBV6-1 combines with J gene TRBJ2-2; the match to TRBD2 covers 8 bases. The CDR3 runs 14 residues. Per germline, CDR1 MNHNS and CDR2 SASEGT. V dropped 6 bases and J dropped 3; count of bases not matched to a gene: 3. The CDR3 loop is CASRGLADTGELFF. CDR3 nucleotides: TGTGCCAGCAGAGGACTAGCCGACACCGGGGAGCTGTTTTTT.

J is TRBJ2-7 and V is TRBV15; TRBD1 matches 8 bases. CDR1 is LNHNV and CDR2 is YYDKDF in the germline V gene (reference sequence). V was pared by 8 bases and J by 3 bases, with 12 bases of the junction left unmatched. The CDR3 runs 15 residues. The CDR3 nucleotides read TGTGCCACCGGACTTAGCGGACAGGGAATCTACGAGCAGTACTTC. As protein: CATGLSGQGIYEQYF. The whole variable domain, filled in from reference TRBV15 and TRBJ2-7, reads DAMVIQNPRYQVTQFGKPVTLSCSQTLNHNVMYWYQQKSSQAPKLLFHYYDKDFNNEADTPDNFQSRRPNTSFCFLDIRSPGLGDTAMYLCATGLSGQGIYEQYFGPGTRLTVT.

This clone was seen more than once but under ten times. The rearrangement uses TRBV11-2 and TRBJ1-2, with D possibly TRBD1 on 5 matching bases. The CDR3 contains 13 residues. Germline loops: CDR1 SGHAT, CDR2 FQNNGV. Trimming removed 11 bases from V and 3 bases from J, with 16 bases in between. CDR3 sequence (DNA): TGTGCCGCGCGGGGGATCGGGGACTATGGCTACACCTTC. This encodes CAARGIGDYGYTF.

The rearrangement links TRBV5-1 to TRBJ2-7; a possible D gene is TRBD1 (6 bases). V lost 6 bases, J lost 0 bases, and 16 bases lay in between. The CDR3 spans 15 residues. Germline V lookup: CDR1 SGHRS, CDR2 YFSETQ. The chain's CDR3 is CASKLQGTVSYEQYF. The CDR3, as DNA: TGCGCCAGCAAACTGCAGGGGACGGTCTCCTACGAGCAGTACTTC.

This clone showed up just a few times. This chain links TRBV5-1 with TRBJ1-3; 9 bases are shared with TRBD1. The ends lost 6 bases at V and 6 bases at J; junction bases unmatched: 7. The CDR3 sequence is 14 residues long. From germline, CDR1 is SGHRS and CDR2 YFSETQ. CDR3: CASNSGQGTNTIYF. The CDR3, as DNA: TGCGCCAGCAACAGTGGACAGGGGACAAACACCATATATTTT.

The chain links TRBV29-1 to TRBJ2-5; D might be TRBD1 (5 bases). This CDR3 region has 12 residues. Germline assignment: CDR1 SQVTM and CDR2 ANQGSEA. The CDR3 region has the DNA TGCATACTCCGGGCAGGGCAAGAGACCCAGTACTTC. This encodes CILRAGQETQYF.

The chain has TRBV27 and TRBJ1-2; 12 positions agree with TRBD1. The J segment lost 0 bases and the V segment lost 8 bases, leaving 7 bases of the junction unmatched. The CDR3 consists of 16 residues. CDR1 is MNHEY, CDR2 SMNVEV, per germline (reference sequence). CDR3 sequence (DNA): TGTGCCAGCGCCCGGGACAGGGGGCAAGCTAACTATGGCTACACCTTC. It encodes CASARDRGQANYGYTF.

Comments on this clone: The junction departs from germline at one end; a sequencing error may be responsible. This chain links TRBV7-9 with TRBJ2-2; D unresolved. Germline CDR1 is SEHNR and CDR2 is FQNEAQ (reference sequence). This CDR3 is built from 12 residues. CDR3 sequence (DNA): TGTTCCAGCAGCTTGTTGGGCGAGGAGCTGTTTTTT. Protein: CSSSLLGEELFF.

The chain links TRBV29-1 to TRBJ2-7; TRBD2 aligns across 8 bases. V lost 3 bases to trimming and J lost 3 bases; unmatched junction nucleotides: 4. The CDR3 loop spans 13 amino acids. Germline loops: CDR1 SQVTM, CDR2 ANQGSEA. This CDR3 reads CSVELAGSYEQYF. The CDR3 nucleotides read TGCAGCGTTGAGTTAGCGGGAAGCTACGAGCAGTACTTC.

This chain links TRBV5-1 with TRBJ1-5; a weak D match, TRBD1 (5 bases). The germline V gene encodes CDR1 SGHRS and CDR2 YFSETQ. The CDR3 extends over 14 amino acids. The ends were cut back, 4 bases at V and 4 bases at J, with 12 bases in the middle. CDR3 nucleotide sequence: TGCGCCAGCAGCCTAGACAGCCCTAATCAGCCCCAGCATTTT. Protein: CASSLDSPNQPQHF.

This chain uses TRBV28 with TRBJ1-2; the D gene is possibly TRBD1 (5 bases). The length of the CDR3 is 17 residues. Trimming removed 2 bases from V and 3 bases from J, with 19 bases in between. Germline V CDR1 and CDR2: MDHEN, SYDVKM. The CDR3 sequence: CASSLGDLGPRDYGYTF. Here the CDR3 DNA reads TGTGCCAGCAGTTTAGGGGACTTGGGGCCTCGGGACTATGGCTACACCTTC.

This clone was detected only a few times. The chain uses TRBV2 and TRBJ2-1; D gene ambiguous. In germline, CDR1 is SNHLY, CDR2 FYNNEI. The CDR3 runs to 15 residues. The ends were cut back, 4 bases at V and 3 bases at J, with 13 bases in the middle. The CDR3 DNA reads as TGTGCCAGCAGTGGCGGAGCCGAAAACTACAATGAGCAGTTCTTC. Its protein is CASSGGAENYNEQFF.

The chain has TRBV5-1 and TRBJ2-1, with 8 nucleotides matching TRBD1. The CDR3 runs 15 residues. The J segment lost 4 bases and the V segment lost 4 bases, leaving 7 bases of the junction unmatched. Germline lookup yields CDR1 SGHRS and CDR2 YFSETQ. CDR3 sequence (DNA): TGCGCCAGCAGCCTCGGGACAGGCCGTTACAATGAGCAGTTCTTC. Amino acid sequence: CASSLGTGRYNEQFF.